Listed below are T cell receptor beta chains from one sample, sequenced in a study of T cells in localized non-small cell lung cancer. The repertoire was sequenced with immunoSEQ multiplex PCR; TCRdb's copy has only in-frame clones and lacks some. The sample includes about 40,000 clones, more than 85% of them seen just once. The sample here was peripheral blood, taken before any cancer treatment. These receptors all come from a man aged 18 to 49 with stage I lung adenocarcinoma. CDR3s include the opening cysteine and the closing phenylalanine or tryptophan. D genes are given only for firm matches. Part of the rows lack a size; the others show once, few, many or a class for expanded clones.

v_call,d_call,j_call,clone_size,cdr3_nt,cdr3_aa
TRBV5-1,-,TRBJ1-5,-,TGCGCCAGCAGCGCAGATGGGGCAGCCGCACAGCCCCAGCATTTT,CASSADGAAAQPQHF
TRBV19,TRBD2,TRBJ2-5,-,TGTGCCAGTAAACGAGGACTAGAGGAGTCCGAGACCCAGTACTTC,CASKRGLEESETQYF
TRBV4-2,TRBD1,TRBJ1-2,-,TGTGCCAGCAGCCAAGAAATTCTTACAGGGGGCAACTATGGCTACACCTTC,CASSQEILTGGNYGYTF
TRBV28,TRBD1,TRBJ1-6,-,TGTGCCAGCGTCGACAGGGTTACCTCCTATAATTCACCCCTCCACTTT,CASVDRVTSYNSPLHF
TRBV5-1,TRBD1,TRBJ2-1,once,TGCGCCAGCAGCTGGGGGACAGGTCGGAGCAATGAGCAGTTCTTC,CASSWGTGRSNEQFF
TRBV15,TRBD1,TRBJ2-7,-,TGTGCCACCAACCGACAGGGCCTGGGCTACGAGCAGTACTTC,CATNRQGLGYEQYF
TRBV28,-,TRBJ1-2,few,TGTGCCAGCAGCTTGGACAGTATGTCGGGCTACACCTTC,CASSLDSMSGYTF
TRBV7-9,TRBD1,TRBJ1-3,-,TGTGCCAGCAGCCCGGGACAGGGCCACACCATATATTTT,CASSPGQGHTIYF
TRBV4-1,-,TRBJ2-2,-,TGCGCCAGCAGCCAATCCCGACTGGGAACCGGGGAGCTGTTTTTT,CASSQSRLGTGELFF
TRBV4-2,-,TRBJ1-5,-,TGTGCCAGCAGCGAACAGAGAAGTCAGCCCCAGCATTTT,CASSEQRSQPQHF
TRBV30,-,TRBJ1-6,-,TGTGCCTGGAGTGTACTGGATTCTAAACCACCCCTCCACTTT,CAWSVLDSKPPLHF
TRBV18,-,TRBJ2-7,-,TGTGCCAGCTCCCCCTCAAAAACAGTTTACGAGCAGTACTTC,CASSPSKTVYEQYF
TRBV6-1,TRBD1,TRBJ2-7,-,TGTGCCAGCACCCGGGACAGGGGCCACGAGCAGTACTTC,CASTRDRGHEQYF
TRBV6-1,-,TRBJ2-1,-,TGTGCCAGCAGTGGAGAGAGGACGCACAGTGCTGACATCTTC,CASSGERTHSADIF